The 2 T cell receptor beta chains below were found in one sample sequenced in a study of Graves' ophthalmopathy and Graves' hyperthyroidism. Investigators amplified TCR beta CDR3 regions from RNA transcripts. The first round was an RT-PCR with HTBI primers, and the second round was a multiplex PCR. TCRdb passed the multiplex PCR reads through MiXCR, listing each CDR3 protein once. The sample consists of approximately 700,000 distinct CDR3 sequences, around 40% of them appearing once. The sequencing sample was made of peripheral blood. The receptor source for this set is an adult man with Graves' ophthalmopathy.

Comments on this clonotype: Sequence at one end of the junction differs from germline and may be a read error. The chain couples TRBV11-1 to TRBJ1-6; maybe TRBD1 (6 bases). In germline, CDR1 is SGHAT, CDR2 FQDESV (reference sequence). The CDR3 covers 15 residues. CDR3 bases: TGTGCCAGCAGCTTAGGGGACACAGATAATTCACCCCCCCACTTT. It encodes CASSLGDTDNSPPHF.

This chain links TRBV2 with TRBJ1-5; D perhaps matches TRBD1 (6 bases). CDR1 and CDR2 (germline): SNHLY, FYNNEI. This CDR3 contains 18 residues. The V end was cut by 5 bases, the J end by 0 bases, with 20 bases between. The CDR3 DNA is TGTGCCAGCAGTTCCCGGGGGGGCCGGGATTATAGCAATCAGCCCCAGCATTTT. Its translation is CASSSRGGRDYSNQPQHF.